This entry lists 18 T cell receptor beta chains sequenced from one sample in a study of blood T cell repertoires in COVID-19. The repertoire was sequenced with immunoSEQ multiplex PCR; TCRdb's copy has only in-frame clones and lacks some. The data show 150,000 to 200,000 clones, about 83% seen once. Sample: peripheral blood. The origin of the receptors is a woman older than 75 with acute or convalescent COVID-19.

The chain recombines TRBV28 with TRBJ2-7; TRBD2 is a possible D gene (6 bases). This CDR3 region has 15 residues. Between the trimmed V and J ends, which lost 6 bases and 3 bases, there was a span of 18 bases. The V gene's germline CDR1 is MDHEN and CDR2 SYDVKM. The CDR3 reads CASSPSLGGNYEQYF. CDR3 coding DNA: TGTGCCAGCAGCCCCTCCTTGGGCGGGAACTACGAGCAGTACTTC.

This chain connects TRBV5-5 to TRBJ1-4, with D unresolved. V lost 5 bases and J 3 bases, leaving 8 bases between the germline ends. The CDR3 is 13 amino acids. Germline values: CDR1 SGHKS, CDR2 YYEKEE (reference sequence). CDR3 coding DNA: TGTGCCAGCAGTTTCGACTCTAATGAAAAACTGTTTTTT. It encodes CASSFDSNEKLFF.

V and J are TRBV20-1 and TRBJ2-1; D gene uncertain. V lost 0 bases and J 8 bases, leaving 5 bases between the germline ends. The germline CDR1 and CDR2 sequences are DFQATT and SNEGSKA (reference sequence). The CDR3 runs 11 residues. The CDR3 reads CSARDSDEQFF. CDR3 DNA sequence: TGCAGTGCTAGAGATTCGGATGAGCAGTTCTTC.

The rearrangement joins TRBV18 to TRBJ2-4; D is possibly TRBD1 (6 bases). Germline CDR1 reads KGHSH; CDR2 reads LQKENI. The CDR3 spans 18 residues. V lost 0 bases and J lost 1, with 16 bases in between. The DNA for the CDR3 is TGTGCCAGCTCACCACCGAGCAGGGGCGGTACGGCCAAAAACATTCAGTACTTC. Translation gives CASSPPSRGGTAKNIQYF.

The chain joins TRBV9 to TRBJ2-7, with D possibly matching TRBD2 (7 bases). V was cut by 4 bases and J by 6 bases, with 17 bases left in between. Germline assignment: CDR1 SGDLS and CDR2 YYNGEE. The CDR3 contains 14 residues. In DNA, the CDR3 is TGTGCCAGCAGCCCAGCGGGACACCCCTCCGAGCAGTACTTC. It is translated as CASSPAGHPSEQYF.

This rearrangement joins TRBV7-2 to TRBJ2-3, with 9 nucleotides matching TRBD2. This CDR3 region has 16 residues. Germline assignment: CDR1 SGHTA and CDR2 FQGNSA. After removal of 5 bases from V and 4 bases from J, the junction contained 10 bases not matched to a gene. CDR3 DNA sequence: TGTGCCAGCAGCGCGCCTGGACTAGCGATGGCAGATACGCAGTATTTT. Translating gives CASSAPGLAMADTQYF.

CDR3 sequence reads: CASRKDRRETGELFF. The DNA of the CDR3 is TGTGCCAGCAGAAAGGACAGGCGGGAAACCGGGGAGCTGTTTTTT. The genes are TRBV7-3 and TRBJ2-2; weak D call: TRBD1 (7 bases). CDR1 and CDR2 from the germline V gene are SGHTA and FQGTGA. This CDR3 contains 15 residues. Trimming pared 6 bases from V and 5 bases from J, leaving 16 bases between.

This chain links TRBV20-1 with TRBJ2-1, with 8 nucleotides matching TRBD2. This CDR3 has 14 residues. J was trimmed by 5 bases and V by 6 bases; bases with no gene match: 9. Germline CDR1 DFQATT, CDR2 SNEGSKA (reference sequence). The chain's CDR3 is CSASLGLVHNEQFF. CDR3 bases: TGCAGTGCCAGTCTGGGACTAGTGCACAATGAGCAGTTCTTC.

The V and J genes are TRBV14 and TRBJ1-1, with 12 bases fitting TRBD1. Per germline, CDR1 SGHDN and CDR2 FVKESK. The CDR3 covers 14 residues. V trimming: 4 bases; J trimming: 10 bases; junction bases outside the gene matches: 7. The CDR3 nucleotides read TGTGCCAGCAGCCCGGGACAGGGGGCGCTTGTAGCTTTCTTT. It is translated as CASSPGQGALVAFF.

This chain uses TRBV30 with TRBJ2-7; a possible D gene is TRBD2 (6 bases). Germline V gives CDR1 GTSNPN, CDR2 SVGIG (reference sequence). The CDR3 runs 13 residues. V dropped 3 bases and J dropped 4 bases, with 13 bases sitting between them. The CDR3 nucleotides are TGTGCCTGGAGCCGGGACGGACTATACGAGCAGTACTTC. Translation gives CAWSRDGLYEQYF.

The rearrangement uses TRBV6-5 and TRBJ2-7; 8 nucleotides line up with TRBD2. This CDR3 has 14 residues. Germline V gives CDR1 MNHEY, CDR2 SVGAGI. Unmatched junction bases numbered 4, after V lost 2 bases and J lost 4 bases. CDR3 loop: CASSYREGRYEQYF. Written as DNA, the CDR3 is TGTGCCAGCAGTTACCGGGAGGGACGGTACGAGCAGTACTTC.

CDR3 amino acids: CASSPGTGGGAHNEQFF. CDR3 nucleotide sequence: TGTGCCAGCTCACCAGGGACAGGGGGGGGAGCACACAATGAGCAGTTCTTC. The chain links TRBV18 to TRBJ2-1, with 11 bases matching TRBD1. V lost 2 bases and J lost 5; bases outside the gene matches: 8. In germline, CDR1 is KGHSH, CDR2 LQKENI. The CDR3 runs to 17 residues.

This chain connects TRBV18 to TRBJ2-5; the D gene is possibly TRBD1 (6 bases). The CDR3 length is 15 residues. The V end was cut by 6 bases, the J end by 4 bases, with 18 bases between. From germline, CDR1 is KGHSH and CDR2 LQKENI. CDR3 sequence: CASSGSQGRGETQYF. As DNA, the CDR3 is TGTGCCAGCTCCGGATCACAGGGTCGAGGAGAGACCCAGTACTTC.

The chain employs TRBV29-1 and TRBJ1-1; D gene uncertain. V was cut by 0 bases and J by 1 base, with 6 bases left in between. The CDR3 length is 13 residues. The germline CDR1 and CDR2 sequences are SQVTM and ANQGSEA. CDR3 nucleotides: TGCAGCGTTGAAGACAGGCGGAACACTGAAGCTTTCTTT. It encodes CSVEDRRNTEAFF.

The chain has TRBV19 and TRBJ2-5; tentative D call: TRBD1 (6 bases). Trimming removed 5 bases from V and 9 bases from J, with 19 bases in between. In germline, CDR1 is LNHDA, CDR2 SQIVND (reference sequence). The CDR3 loop spans 14 amino acids. The CDR3 DNA sequence: TGTGCCAGTAGTGGCAGGGGAGCGCTCTTCCCCCAGTACTTC. It translates to CASSGRGALFPQYF.

This clone was observed a few times. The V gene is TRBV29-1, the J gene TRBJ2-1; maybe TRBD2 (6 bases). CDR1 and CDR2 (germline): SQVTM, ANQGSEA. Deletions cut 3 bases from V and 8 bases from J, with 14 bases between. The CDR3 is 13 residues long. The CDR3 DNA is TGCAGCGTTGAGGGGGGTTACAGCGATGAGCAGTTCTTC. Protein: CSVEGGYSDEQFF.

The chain employs TRBV19 and TRBJ1-4; the D gene is possibly TRBD1 (5 bases). CDR1 is LNHDA, CDR2 SQIVND, per germline (reference sequence). The CDR3 totals 12 residues. Trimming took 5 bases from V and 12 from J, leaving 13 bases between them. The CDR3 is CASSPGGAELFF. For the CDR3, the DNA is TGTGCCAGTAGTCCGGGGGGTGCAGAACTGTTTTTT.

This chain links TRBV11-2 with TRBJ2-1, with 8 bases that match TRBD2. After removal of 6 bases from V and 15 bases from J, the junction contained 13 bases not matched to a gene. The CDR3 extends over 13 amino acids. In germline, CDR1 is SGHAT, CDR2 FQNNGV. As DNA, the CDR3 is TGTGCCAGCAGTTACCGGGGACTAGGATTTCCGTTCTTC. This encodes CASSYRGLGFPFF.